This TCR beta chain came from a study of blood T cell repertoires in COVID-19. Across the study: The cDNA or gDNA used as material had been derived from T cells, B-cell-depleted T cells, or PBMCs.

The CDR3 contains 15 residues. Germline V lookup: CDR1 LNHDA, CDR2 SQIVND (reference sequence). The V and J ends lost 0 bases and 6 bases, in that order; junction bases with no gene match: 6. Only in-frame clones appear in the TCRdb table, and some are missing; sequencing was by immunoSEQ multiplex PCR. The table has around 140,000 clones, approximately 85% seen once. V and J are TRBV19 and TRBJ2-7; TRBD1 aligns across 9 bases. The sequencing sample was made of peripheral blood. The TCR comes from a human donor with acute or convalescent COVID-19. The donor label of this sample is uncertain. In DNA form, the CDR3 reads TGTGCCAGTAGTATAGATCACAGGGGGCCTGTCGAGCAGTACTTC. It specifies CASSIDHRGPVEQYF.